These T cell receptor beta chains were read from a single sample in a study of CD8+ T cells in alopecia areata. Some clones are missing from TCRdb's copy, which holds only in-frame ones; the method was immunoSEQ multiplex PCR. The sample has about 190,000 clones; 64% are singletons. The specimen comprised CD4+ T cells sorted from blood, sampled at week 4, from a patient treated with tofacitinib. The receptors derive from a human donor with alopecia areata. The CDR3 runs from the conserved cysteine through the conserved F or W. The D gene is left open where the match is weak. Part of the rows lack a size; the others show once, few, many or a class for expanded clones.

TRBJ2-5	.	TRBV11-2	.	TGTGCCAGCAGCTTAGAAATTACGGAGACCCAGTACTTC	CASSLEITETQYF
TRBJ1-2	.	TRBV30	.	TGTGCCTGGAGTGTACTTCGGGGGTGGTATGGCTACACCTTC	CAWSVLRGWYGYTF
TRBJ1-2	.	TRBV5-6	.	TGTGCCAGCGAAGGGCAGGTTTATGGCTACACCTTC	CASEGQVYGYTF
TRBJ1-2	.	TRBV30	TRBD1	TGTGCCTGGAGTGTGGACAGGGGTTATGGCTACACCTTC	CAWSVDRGYGYTF
TRBJ2-5	.	TRBV2	TRBD2	TGTGCCAGCATGATGGGGACTAGCAAAGGGAAGACCCAGTACTTC	CASMMGTSKGKTQYF
TRBJ1-1	few	TRBV10-1	.	TGCGCCAGCAGTTCCACTTCGCCAGGAAGGACTGAAGCTTTCTTT	CASSSTSPGRTEAFF
TRBJ2-1	.	TRBV4-3	.	TGCGCCAGCAGCCAGCATGGCGATAATGAGCAGTTCTTC	CASSQHGDNEQFF
TRBJ2-4	.	TRBV7-8	.	TGTGCCAGCAGCTTAGTTGCGGCAGGCCGGCTAGCCAAAAACATTCAGTACTTC	CASSLVAAGRLAKNIQYF
TRBJ1-5	few	TRBV11-2	.	TGTGCCAGCAGCTTTTACAGCCGGGGCAATCAGCCCCAGCATTTT	CASSFYSRGNQPQHF
TRBJ2-7	few	TRBV10-3	.	TGTGCCATCAGTGAGTCAACTAGCAGCGGCTACGAGCAGTACTTC	CAISESTSSGYEQYF
TRBJ1-2	.	TRBV4-3	TRBD1	TGCGCCAGCAGCCAAGACCACGGGACAGGGGGCCATGGCTACACCTTC	CASSQDHGTGGHGYTF
TRBJ2-7	.	TRBV23-1	.	TGCGCCAGCAGCGGTGGGGCCCTAGACGAGCAGTACTTC	CASSGGALDEQYF
TRBJ2-1	.	TRBV30	.	TGTGCCTGGACCGGGACGGAGATTGGTCAGCAGTTCTTC	CAWTGTEIGQQFF
TRBJ2-6	.	TRBV18	TRBD2	TGTGCCAGCTCACCAAGGGTAGCGGGGAGCTCTGGGGCCAACGTCCTGACTTTC	CASSPRVAGSSGANVLTF
TRBJ2-4	.	TRBV7-2	.	TGTGCCAGCAGCCCCGCTCCGGTAATAGCCAAAAACATTCAGTACTTC	CASSPAPVIAKNIQYF
TRBJ2-3	.	TRBV7-2	.	TGTGCCAGCAGCCTGTCTAGCGGCACAGATACGCAGTATTTT	CASSLSSGTDTQYF
TRBJ2-4	.	TRBV6-5	.	TGTGCCAGCAGCCCAACGGGACTCCAAAACATTCAGTACTTC	CASSPTGLQNIQYF
TRBJ2-7	few	TRBV29-1	TRBD2	TGCAGCGTTGATGGCGCGGGGGGGCCGGAGCAGTACTTC	CSVDGAGGPEQYF
TRBJ2-7	.	TRBV30	.	TGTGCCTGGAGCTGGGCCGTAGGCGAGCAGTACTTC	CAWSWAVGEQYF
TRBJ1-5	.	TRBV4-3	.	TGCGCCAGCAGCCAGGACAGTAGCAATCAGCCCCAGCATTTT	CASSQDSSNQPQHF
TRBJ1-1	.	TRBV18	.	TGTGCCAGCTCACCAGGACAGAACACTGAAGCTTTCTTT	CASSPGQNTEAFF
TRBJ1-4	.	TRBV7-9	.	TGTGCCAGCCGCCGGGGAACTAATGAAAAACTGTTTTTT	CASRRGTNEKLFF
TRBJ1-5	.	TRBV2	.	TGTGCCAGCAGTGTCCCTGAGGCAGGCAATCAGCCCCAGCATTTT	CASSVPEAGNQPQHF
TRBJ2-3	.	TRBV23-1	.	TGCGCCAGCAGCCCCAACAGGCCTTACACAGATACGCAGTATTTT	CASSPNRPYTDTQYF
TRBJ2-3	few	TRBV9	.	TGTGCCAGCAGCTCTCGGTCCGGGGTAGGCACAGATACGCAGTATTTT	CASSSRSGVGTDTQYF
TRBJ2-2	.	TRBV5-1	.	TGCGCCAGCAGTTCGGCGAGGGGGTTCAACACCGGGGAGCTGTTTTTT	CASSSARGFNTGELFF
TRBJ2-3	few	TRBV25-1	TRBD2	TGTGCCAGCAGTGGACTAGCGGGGGCGGGGGATACGCAGTATTTT	CASSGLAGAGDTQYF
TRBJ2-3	.	TRBV30	TRBD2	TGTGCCTGGAGTGTAGCGGGGGAGGATCCAGATACGCAGTATTTT	CAWSVAGEDPDTQYF
TRBJ1-6	.	TRBV30	.	TGTGCCTGGGAGGGGTCCAGGAATTCACCCCTCCACTTT	CAWEGSRNSPLHF
TRBJ1-3	.	TRBV18	.	TGTGCCAGCTCACCCCCTGGAGCGTACTCTGGAAACACCATATATTTT	CASSPPGAYSGNTIYF
TRBJ2-7	.	TRBV4-1	.	TGCGCCAGCAGCCCCGGGACGTTCGCCTACGAGCAGTACTTC	CASSPGTFAYEQYF
TRBJ1-2	few	TRBV9	TRBD1	TGTGCCAGCAGCGCCCAGGGGGCGAATAACTATGGCTACACCTTC	CASSAQGANNYGYTF
TRBJ2-5	.	TRBV9	TRBD2	TGTGCCAGCAGCGCCGGGACTAGCGGGGGATACGAAGAGACCCAGTACTTC	CASSAGTSGGYEETQYF
TRBJ1-1	few	TRBV2	.	TGTGCCAGCAGTGAAATGCCGAACACTGAAGCTTTCTTT	CASSEMPNTEAFF
TRBJ1-1	.	TRBV30	.	TGTGCCTGGGGTAAGGGTACTGAAGCTTTCTTT	CAWGKGTEAFF
TRBJ2-3	few	TRBV5-4	TRBD2	TGTGCCAGCAGCCCTGGGACTAGCGGGGGGAGCACAGATACGCAGTATTTT	CASSPGTSGGSTDTQYF
TRBJ2-3	few	TRBV6-5	TRBD1	TGTGCCAGCAGACAGGGACAGGGGCCCACAGATACGCAGTATTTT	CASRQGQGPTDTQYF
TRBJ2-7	.	TRBV9	TRBD1	TGTGCCAGCAGCGTAGGGGCCGGGACAGGGGGCTACGAGCAGTACTTC	CASSVGAGTGGYEQYF
TRBJ1-6	.	TRBV29-1	.	TGCAGCGTTTTTGTCGAGAGAAGCTCCTATAATTCACCCCTCCACTTT	CSVFVERSSYNSPLHF
TRBJ2-7	.	TRBV25-1	.	TGTGCCAGCAGTGAATTCCGGTACGAGCAGTACTTC	CASSEFRYEQYF
TRBJ2-7	once	TRBV2	.	TGTGCCAGCAGTGAACGGGCTCCCTACGAGCAGTACTTC	CASSERAPYEQYF
TRBJ2-7	.	TRBV29-1	TRBD1	TGCAGCGTTGAGGACAGGGTGAGCGAGCAGTACTTC	CSVEDRVSEQYF
TRBJ2-3	few	TRBV6-1	.	TGTGCCAGCAGTGAGAGACAGGGCACAGATACGCAGTATTTT	CASSERQGTDTQYF
TRBJ1-4	.	TRBV5-6	TRBD1	TGTGCCAGCAGCCTTGGACAGGGCGGTTCTAGACTGTTTTTT	CASSLGQGGSRLFF
TRBJ2-3	.	TRBV20-1	.	TGCAGTGCTAGAGCGGATACGCAGTATTTT	CSARADTQYF
TRBJ1-2	once	TRBV29-1	.	TGCAGCGTTGACTCGGTGTCAGGGTATTCCAGTGGCTACACCTTC	CSVDSVSGYSSGYTF
TRBJ2-7	.	TRBV7-9	.	TGTGCCAGCAGCTACGGGCAGGGCGACGAGCAGTACTTC	CASSYGQGDEQYF
TRBJ2-1	.	TRBV11-2	TRBD2	TGTGCCAGCAGCCAAATAGCGGGGGGGTACAATGAGCAGTTCTTC	CASSQIAGGYNEQFF
TRBJ2-5	.	TRBV29-1	TRBD1	TGCAGTCACGAGGGACAGTCCCCAGAGACCCAGTACTTC	CSHEGQSPETQYF
TRBJ2-5	few	TRBV7-9	.	TGTGCCAGCAGCTCCGGTCCGAGCGCGGAGACCCAGTACTTC	CASSSGPSAETQYF
TRBJ2-7	.	TRBV30	.	TGTGCCTGGAGTCCTGTGGGTGGGACGCGGCAGTACTTC	CAWSPVGGTRQYF
TRBJ2-7	.	TRBV6-5	TRBD2	TGTGCCATCAGTTCCCGGACTAGCGGGGGAGACGAGCAGTACTTC	CAISSRTSGGDEQYF
TRBJ1-3	.	TRBV30	.	TGTGCCTGGGGCAGATACTCTGGAAACACCATATATTTT	CAWGRYSGNTIYF
TRBJ1-5	.	TRBV5-4	.	TGTGCCACTTACGACAGGAGCAATCAGCCCCAGCATTTT	CATYDRSNQPQHF
TRBJ2-3	.	TRBV5-4	TRBD2	TGTGCCAGCAGCTTGGAAGGTAGCGGGGTTACAGATACGCAGTATTTT	CASSLEGSGVTDTQYF